A single sample is the source of the 22 T cell receptor beta chains below, sequenced in a study of patients and donors after allogeneic stem cell transplantation. Using its own MiXCR run on the RT-PCR reads, TCRdb lists one record per CDR3 protein. The sample lists fewer than 500,000 distinct CDR3 sequences; roughly 17% were seen once. The sequencing input was blood, either unsorted or a sorted T cell fraction (not recorded which). The receptors were sampled from a human donor who was either an allogeneic HSCT recipient or a stem cell or donor lymphocyte infusion donor (not recorded which). It is not recorded whose cells these are; they may come from a transplant donor.

This clonotype was picked up a small number of times. This chain joins TRBV12-3 or TRBV12-4 and TRBJ1-1; TRBD1 is a possible D gene (5 bases). This CDR3 is 15 amino acids long. V shed 6 bases and J shed 1 base, with 15 bases lying between them. This CDR3 is CASRDMGRANTEAFF. DNA for the CDR3: TGTGCCAGCAGGGACATGGGCAGGGCGAACACTGAAGCTTTCTTT.

The gene calls are TRBV12-3 or TRBV12-4 and TRBJ2-7; 8 nucleotides line up with TRBD1. V was pared by 6 bases and J by 4 bases, with 8 bases of the junction left unmatched. The CDR3 covers 14 residues. CDR3 sequence: CASSGQGEVYEQYF. As DNA, the CDR3 is TGTGCCAGCAGCGGACAGGGTGAGGTTTACGAGCAGTACTTC.

The CDR3 spells CASSLRDRENSPLHF. The CDR3 DNA reads as TGTGCCAGCAGTTTAAGGGACAGGGAAAATTCACCCCTCCACTTT. The gene calls are TRBV12-3 or TRBV12-4 and TRBJ1-6; 9 bases are shared with TRBD1. V was clipped by 2 bases and J by 7 bases; unmatched bases: 3. The CDR3 covers 15 residues.

The chain links TRBV2 to TRBJ2-3; D is ambiguous. CDR3 length: 13 amino acids. Germline CDR1 reads SNHLY; CDR2 reads FYNNEI. Trimming took 7 bases from V and 2 from J, leaving 10 bases between them. As DNA, the CDR3 is TGTGCCAGCACGGCCAGCCACACAGATACGCAGTATTTT. This gives the protein CASTASHTDTQYF.

This clonotype showed up just a few times. The chain links TRBV9 to TRBJ2-1, with D possibly TRBD1 on 6 matching bases. Germline CDR1 is SGDLS and CDR2 is YYNGEE. The V and J ends lost 3 bases and 9 bases respectively, with 22 bases between them. This CDR3 has 16 residues. In DNA, the CDR3 is TGTGCCAGCAGCGCCGGTCCCCTCGGGACATTTGGTGAGCAGTTCTTC. Protein: CASSAGPLGTFGEQFF.

This clonotype appeared many times. CDR3 nucleotide sequence: TGCAGTGCTTTAGCACACTTAGGGTTTGGTGGCATTCAGTACTTC. This codes for CSALAHLGFGGIQYF. The chain combines TRBV20-1 with TRBJ2-4; D is undetermined. The germline V gene encodes CDR1 DFQATT and CDR2 SNEGSKA (reference sequence). The length of the CDR3 is 15 residues. V lost 5 bases and J 9 bases, leaving 23 bases between the germline ends.

This clonotype was counted a few times. The chain combines TRBV19 with TRBJ1-2; no reliable D call. Trimming stripped 7 bases from V and 2 bases from J, with 17 bases between. CDR3 length: 15 amino acids. The V gene's germline CDR1 is LNHDA and CDR2 SQIVND (reference sequence). The CDR3 protein is CASTKRSALNYGYTF. In nucleotides, the CDR3 is TGTGCCAGTACAAAGAGGTCGGCACTAAACTATGGCTACACCTTC.

The J gene is TRBJ2-7, the V gene TRBV7-9; D perhaps matches TRBD2 (6 bases). V dropped 2 bases and J dropped 4 bases, with 15 bases sitting between them. Looked up from germline, CDR1 is SEHNR and CDR2 is FQNEAQ (reference sequence). CDR3 length: 15 amino acids. The CDR3 reads CASSLLPGSGYEQYF. The DNA of the CDR3 is TGTGCCAGCAGCTTACTTCCCGGGAGTGGATACGAGCAGTACTTC.

V and J are TRBV11-3 and TRBJ2-1; 13 positions match TRBD2. J gave up 13 bases and V 6 bases, and 6 bases lay outside the gene matches. The germline V gene has CDR1 SGHNT and CDR2 YENEEA. This CDR3 has 13 residues. The CDR3 bases are TGTGCCAGCAGGGGACTAGCGGGAAATAAACAGTTCTTC. Translating it yields CASRGLAGNKQFF. Variable domain in full (rest from reference TRBV11-3 and TRBJ2-1): EAGVVQSPRYKIIEKKQPVAFWCNPISGHNTLYWYLQNLGQGPELLIRYENEEAVDDSQLPKDRFSAERLKGVDSTLKIQPAELGDSAVYLCASRGLAGNKQFFGPGTRLTVL.

This clonotype was counted ten times or more. The chain recombines TRBV5-1 with TRBJ1-5; D remains unclear. V dropped 0 bases and J dropped 6 bases, with 7 bases sitting between them. Germline CDR1 SGHRS, CDR2 YFSETQ. CDR3 size: 13 residues. The DNA for the CDR3 is TGCGCCAGCAGCTTGGATGGCGGTCAGCCCCAGCATTTT. It codes for CASSLDGGQPQHF. Filled out from reference TRBV5-1 and TRBJ1-5, the complete variable domain reads KAGVTQTPRYLIKTRGQQVTLSCSPISGHRSVSWYQQTPGQGLQFLFEYFSETQRNKGNFPGRFSGRQFSNSRSEMNVSTLELGDSALYLCASSLDGGQPQHFGDGTRLSIL.

The genes are TRBV10-3 and TRBJ1-1; weak D call: TRBD1 (5 bases). The CDR3 is 12 residues long. Germline V gene sequence: CDR1 ENHRY, CDR2 SYGVKD. V lost 3 bases and J lost 4, with 6 bases in between. The chain's CDR3 is CAISERGTEAFF. CDR3 DNA sequence: TGTGCCATCAGTGAAAGGGGCACTGAAGCTTTCTTT.

This clonotype was seen only a few times. The rearrangement links TRBV2 to TRBJ2-1; 8 positions match TRBD1. Germline values: CDR1 SNHLY, CDR2 FYNNEI. V shed 4 bases, J shed 7 bases, and the junction held 6 bases outside the gene matches. This CDR3 has 14 residues. CDR3 sequence: CASSVPGGLNEQFF. CDR3 nucleotides: TGTGCCAGCAGTGTGCCAGGGGGCTTAAATGAGCAGTTCTTC.

This clonotype was found a few times. The rearrangement uses TRBV20-1 and TRBJ2-1, with D maybe TRBD2 (5 bases). Trimming removed 5 bases from V and 5 bases from J, with 13 bases in between. This CDR3 spans 13 amino acids. CDR1 DFQATT and CDR2 SNEGSKA come from the germline V gene (reference sequence). As DNA, the CDR3 is TGCAGTGCTCGGGATAATCGAAACAATGAGCAGTTCTTC. Translation: CSARDNRNNEQFF.

This chain joins TRBV4-1 and TRBJ1-2, with 7 bases fitting TRBD1. The CDR3 loop spans 17 amino acids. Trimming removed 1 base from V and 3 bases from J; junction bases left unmatched: 11. Germline CDR1 MGHRA, CDR2 YSYEKL. The CDR3 spells CASSQGQGRGPYYGYTF. For the CDR3, the DNA is TGCGCCAGCAGCCAAGGACAGGGCAGAGGGCCTTACTATGGCTACACCTTC.

This clonotype was recorded many times. This sequence joins TRBV11-2 and TRBJ2-1; TRBD2 aligns across 10 bases. Germline V gives CDR1 SGHAT, CDR2 FQNNGV. CDR3 size: 15 residues. V gave up 5 bases and J gave up 4 bases; unmatched junction bases: 5. The CDR3 sequence: CASSALAGPYNEQFF. CDR3 bases: TGTGCCAGCAGCGCACTAGCGGGACCTTACAATGAGCAGTTCTTC.

This clonotype turned up a few times. CDR3 DNA sequence: TGTGCCAGCCGGATTCAGGGATTCAATGAGCAGTTCTTC. Residues: CASRIQGFNEQFF. The chain uses TRBV27 and TRBJ2-1; D perhaps matches TRBD1 (5 bases). CDR1 and CDR2 (germline): MNHEY, SMNVEV (reference sequence). The CDR3 contains 13 residues. Trimming left V 8 bases short and J 6 bases short, with 14 bases between.

This clonotype was counted a few times. CDR3 loop: CASSFNDGQPQHF. Here the CDR3 DNA reads TGTGCCAGCAGTTTTAATGATGGACAGCCCCAGCATTTT. This chain connects TRBV12-3 or TRBV12-4 to TRBJ1-5; no definite D call. CDR3 length: 13 amino acids. Between the trimmed V and J ends, which lost 3 bases and 7 bases, there was a span of 10 bases.

This chain connects TRBV18 to TRBJ2-1; the match to TRBD1 covers 9 bases. Trimming took 1 base from V and 7 from J; bases not matched to a gene: 2. Germline CDR1 KGHSH, CDR2 LQKENI. This CDR3 has 14 residues. CDR3 nucleotides: TGTGCCAGCTCACCACTACAGGGGGCAAATGAGCAGTTCTTC. Translation gives CASSPLQGANEQFF.

The chain couples TRBV7-2 to TRBJ1-4; D gene unclear. V lost 5 bases to trimming and J lost 3 bases, with 7 bases between them. Per germline, CDR1 SGHTA and CDR2 FQGNSA. The CDR3 loop spans 13 amino acids. The CDR3 DNA reads TGTGCCAGCAGCCCGCGGGCTAATGAAAAACTGTTTTTT. It yields the protein CASSPRANEKLFF.

The V and J genes are TRBV30 and TRBJ2-6; possibly TRBD1 for D (6 bases). CDR1 is GTSNPN, CDR2 SVGIG, per germline (reference sequence). V lost 0 bases, J lost 4 bases, and 7 bases lay in between. The CDR3 is made up of 14 amino acids. Here the CDR3 DNA reads TGTGCCTGGAGTGTAGGACAGGGGGCCAACGTCCTGACTTTC. Protein sequence: CAWSVGQGANVLTF.

The rearrangement uses TRBV7-8 and TRBJ1-2; a possible D gene is TRBD1 (6 bases). From germline, CDR1 is SGHVS and CDR2 FQNEAQ. V lost 5 bases and J lost 2, with 9 bases in between. The CDR3 is 13 residues long. CDR3 nucleotide sequence: TGTGCCAGCAGCGACGGACAGAACTATGGCTACACCTTC. Translated, it gives CASSDGQNYGYTF.

Many counts were recorded for this clonotype. This chain connects TRBV10-3 to TRBJ2-7; possible D gene TRBD2, 5 bases. V was pared by 10 bases and J by 0 bases, with 16 bases between. CDR1 is ENHRY, CDR2 SYGVKD, per germline. This CDR3 has 14 amino acids. Here the CDR3 reads CATGKTGSSYEQYF. CDR3 in DNA: TGTGCCACCGGGAAGACTGGAAGCTCCTACGAGCAGTACTTC.